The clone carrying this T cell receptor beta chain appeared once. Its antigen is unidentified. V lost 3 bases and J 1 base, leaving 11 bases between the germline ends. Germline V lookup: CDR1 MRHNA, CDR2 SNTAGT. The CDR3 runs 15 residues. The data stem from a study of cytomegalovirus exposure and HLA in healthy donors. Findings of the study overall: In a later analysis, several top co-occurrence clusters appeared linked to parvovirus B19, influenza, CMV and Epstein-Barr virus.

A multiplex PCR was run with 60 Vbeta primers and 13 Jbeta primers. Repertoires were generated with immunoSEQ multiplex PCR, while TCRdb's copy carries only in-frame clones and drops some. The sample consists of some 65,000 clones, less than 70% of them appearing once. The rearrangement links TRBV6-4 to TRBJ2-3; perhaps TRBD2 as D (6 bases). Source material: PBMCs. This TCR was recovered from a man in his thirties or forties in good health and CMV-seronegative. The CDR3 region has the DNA TGTGCCAGCAGTGAGGAGGGCACCCGCACAGATACGCAGTATTTT. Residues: CASSEEGTRTDTQYF.